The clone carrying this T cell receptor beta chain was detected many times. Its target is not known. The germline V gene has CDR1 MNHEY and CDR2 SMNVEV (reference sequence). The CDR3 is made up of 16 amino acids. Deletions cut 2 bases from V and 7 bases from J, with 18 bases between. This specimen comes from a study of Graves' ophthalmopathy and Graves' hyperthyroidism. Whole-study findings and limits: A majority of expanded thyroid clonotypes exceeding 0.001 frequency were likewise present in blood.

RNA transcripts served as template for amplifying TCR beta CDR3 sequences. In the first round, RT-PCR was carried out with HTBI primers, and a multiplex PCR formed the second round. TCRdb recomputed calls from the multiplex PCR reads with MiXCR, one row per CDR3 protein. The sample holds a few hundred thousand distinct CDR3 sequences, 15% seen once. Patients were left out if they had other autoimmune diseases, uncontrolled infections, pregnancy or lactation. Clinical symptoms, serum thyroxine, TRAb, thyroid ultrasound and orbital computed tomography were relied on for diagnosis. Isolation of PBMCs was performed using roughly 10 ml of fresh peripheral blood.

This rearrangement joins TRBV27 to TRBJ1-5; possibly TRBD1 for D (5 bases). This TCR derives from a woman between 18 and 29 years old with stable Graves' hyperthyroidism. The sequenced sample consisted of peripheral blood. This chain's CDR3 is CASSLRAEGVRQPQHF. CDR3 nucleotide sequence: TGTGCCAGCAGTTTAAGGGCCGAAGGGGTGCGGCAGCCCCAGCATTTT.